Sequencing of this T cell receptor (beta chain) was carried out in a study of breast tumors, draining lymph nodes, adjacent tissues. The study, taken as a whole, reports: Tumor and nontumor repertoires were significantly more similar in luminal-like than in basal-like breast cancer. That most tumor T cells come from lymph nodes remained unproven.

The lymph nodes were axillary draining lymph nodes from breast cancer patients. The length of the CDR3 is 15 residues. The germline V and J ends were trimmed by 0 bases and 7 bases, with 15 bases remaining between them. Germline V CDR1 and CDR2: LGHNA, YNFKEQ. This clonotype has a count of ten or more. The antigen remains undetermined. TCRdb re-derived calls from the multiplex PCR reads in MiXCR, one entry per CDR3 protein. The table lists 150,000 to 250,000 distinct CDR3 sequences, around 29% of them singletons, with 4% to 5.5% in the top ten. The gene calls are TRBV4-2 and TRBJ1-2; D possibly corresponds to TRBD1 (5 bases). The TCR originated in a female donor with breast cancer. Some clones in this sample may be carry-over from other donors' samples. Sequenced: axillary lymph node tissue. The CDR3 DNA follows: TGTGCCAGCAGCCAAGAGTCCGCAGGGAATGGTGGCTACACCTTC. Translated, it gives CASSQESAGNGGYTF.